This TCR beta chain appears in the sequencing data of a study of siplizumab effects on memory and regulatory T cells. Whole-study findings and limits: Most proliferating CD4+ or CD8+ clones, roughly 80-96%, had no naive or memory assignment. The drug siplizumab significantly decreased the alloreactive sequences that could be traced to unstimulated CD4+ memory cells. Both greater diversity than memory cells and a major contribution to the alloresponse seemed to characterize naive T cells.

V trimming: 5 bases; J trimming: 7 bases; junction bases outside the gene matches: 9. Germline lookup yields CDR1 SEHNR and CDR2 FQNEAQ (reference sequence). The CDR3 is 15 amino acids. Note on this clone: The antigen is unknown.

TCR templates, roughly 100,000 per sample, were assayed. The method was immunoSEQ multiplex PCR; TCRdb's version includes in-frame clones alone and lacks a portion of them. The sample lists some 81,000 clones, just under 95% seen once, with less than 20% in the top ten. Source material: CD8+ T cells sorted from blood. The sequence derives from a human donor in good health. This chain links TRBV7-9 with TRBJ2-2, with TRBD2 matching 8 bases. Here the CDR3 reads CASSERESWSGELFF. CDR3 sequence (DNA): TGTGCCAGCAGCGAGCGGGAGAGTTGGAGCGGGGAGCTGTTTTTT. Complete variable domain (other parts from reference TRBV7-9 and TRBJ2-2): DTGVSQNPRHKITKRGQNVTFRCDPISEHNRLYWYRQTLGQGPEFLTYFQNEAQLEKSRLLSDRFSAERPKGSFSTLEIQRTEQGDSAMYLCASSERESWSGELFFGEGSRLTVL.